These T cell receptor beta chains were read from a single sample in a study of blood T cell repertoires in COVID-19. Method: immunoSEQ multiplex PCR; TCRdb's copy keeps in-frame clones and lacks some. The table has about 130,000 clones, approximately 81% seen once. The specimen was peripheral blood. All receptors come from a woman aged 30 to 39 who had recovered from COVID-19. The CDR3 runs from the conserved cysteine through the conserved F or W. Fields, in order: V gene, J gene, clone size, D gene, CDR3 length, CDR3 protein, CDR3 DNA. A D gene is named only where the DNA matches it firmly. Not all rows give a size; the values are once, few, many and, for expanded clones, a class.

V: TRBV7-9
J: TRBJ1-2
size: NA
D: TRBD1
length: 15
CDR3: CASSRDSFNTYGYTF
DNA: TGTGCCAGCAGCCGGGACAGCTTCAATACCTATGGCTACACCTTC

V: TRBV7-8
J: TRBJ1-4
size: once
D: TRBD1
length: 15
CDR3: CASSGPGQGVEKLFF
DNA: TGTGCCAGCAGCGGCCCGGGACAGGGCGTTGAAAAACTGTTTTTT

V: TRBV29-1
J: TRBJ1-4
size: NA
D: NA
length: 13
CDR3: CSVAQGTSEKLFF
DNA: TGCAGCGTTGCGCAGGGGACAAGTGAAAAACTGTTTTTT

V: TRBV5-4
J: TRBJ2-2
size: NA
D: NA
length: 14
CDR3: CASSLKGFTGELFF
DNA: TGTGCCAGCAGCTTGAAGGGGTTCACCGGGGAGCTGTTTTTT

V: TRBV7-9
J: TRBJ1-1
size: NA
D: NA
length: 15
CDR3: CASSLAAGPNTEAFF
DNA: TGTGCCAGCAGCTTAGCGGCAGGGCCGAACACTGAAGCTTTCTTT

V: TRBV9
J: TRBJ2-3
size: NA
D: TRBD1
length: 16
CDR3: CASSDGQGAFTDTQYF
DNA: TGTGCCAGCAGCGATGGACAGGGGGCTTTCACAGATACGCAGTATTTT

V: TRBV27
J: TRBJ2-2
size: NA
D: TRBD1
length: 18
CDR3: CASSLTTGGWVNTGELFF
DNA: TGTGCCAGCAGTTTAACGACAGGGGGCTGGGTGAACACCGGGGAGCTGTTTTTT

V: TRBV5-1
J: TRBJ2-7
size: NA
D: TRBD2
length: 14
CDR3: CASSSGGVSYEQYF
DNA: TGCGCCAGCAGCTCCGGGGGGGTTTCCTACGAGCAGTACTTC

V: TRBV7-9
J: TRBJ2-2
size: NA
D: TRBD2
length: 19
CDR3: CASSSDGLAGGPNTGELFF
DNA: TGTGCCAGCAGCTCGGATGGACTAGCGGGAGGGCCAAACACCGGGGAGCTGTTTTTT

V: TRBV5-1
J: TRBJ2-1
size: NA
D: TRBD2
length: 19
CDR3: CASSPVRTSGPLVGGEQFF
DNA: TGCGCCAGCAGCCCGGTACGGACTAGCGGTCCCCTGGTCGGAGGGGAGCAGTTCTTC

V: TRBV5-4
J: TRBJ1-3
size: once
D: NA
length: 15
CDR3: CASSAKDYSGNTIYF
DNA: TGTGCCAGCAGCGCTAAAGATTACTCTGGAAACACCATATATTTT

V: TRBV19
J: TRBJ1-1
size: NA
D: NA
length: 14
CDR3: CASISSIQIPEAFF
DNA: TGTGCCAGTATTTCCTCCATCCAGATCCCTGAAGCTTTCTTT

V: TRBV25-1
J: TRBJ2-7
size: NA
D: NA
length: 13
CDR3: CASSVSSSYEQYF
DNA: TGTGCCAGCAGTGTTTCTAGCTCCTACGAGCAGTACTTC

V: TRBV29-1
J: TRBJ2-6
size: NA
D: TRBD1
length: 18
CDR3: CSVEDRGTGHSGANVLTF
DNA: TGCAGCGTTGAAGATAGGGGGACAGGGCACTCTGGGGCCAACGTCCTGACTTTC

V: TRBV5-3
J: TRBJ1-2
size: NA
D: NA
length: 16
CDR3: CARSPGDVLEWDGYTF
DNA: TGTGCCAGAAGCCCGGGGGACGTGCTAGAATGGGATGGCTACACCTTC

V: TRBV27
J: TRBJ2-7
size: NA
D: TRBD2
length: 15
CDR3: CASRASGRPFYEQYF
DNA: TGTGCCAGCAGAGCTAGCGGGAGGCCTTTCTACGAGCAGTACTTC

V: TRBV27
J: TRBJ1-2
size: once
D: TRBD1
length: 13
CDR3: CASSTRDSHGYTF
DNA: TGTGCCAGCAGTACTCGGGACAGTCATGGCTACACCTTC

V: TRBV27
J: TRBJ2-2
size: NA
D: NA
length: 18
CDR3: CASTLGQTGRGATGELFF
DNA: TGTGCCAGCACCCTAGGGCAAACAGGCAGGGGTGCGACCGGGGAGCTGTTTTTT

V: TRBV15
J: TRBJ1-3
size: NA
D: NA
length: 14
CDR3: CATSSPGGGNTIYF
DNA: TGTGCCACCAGCAGCCCTGGCGGAGGAAACACCATATATTTT

V: TRBV7-9
J: TRBJ1-6
size: NA
D: NA
length: 15
CDR3: CASSLDRRDGSPLHF
DNA: TGTGCCAGCAGCTTAGACCGCAGGGATGGCTCACCCCTCCACTTT

V: TRBV24-1
J: TRBJ2-5
size: NA
D: NA
length: 13
CDR3: CATSDSYQETQYF
DNA: TGTGCCACCAGTGATTCGTACCAAGAGACCCAGTACTTC

V: TRBV2
J: TRBJ1-1
size: NA
D: NA
length: 13
CDR3: CASSEERDTEAFF
DNA: TGTGCCAGCAGTGAAGAGAGGGACACTGAAGCTTTCTTT

V: TRBV14
J: TRBJ1-2
size: NA
D: NA
length: 17
CDR3: CASSQDVGRTANYGYTF
DNA: TGTGCCAGCAGCCAAGATGTGGGGCGGACCGCTAACTATGGCTACACCTTC

V: TRBV5-4
J: TRBJ2-1
size: NA
D: TRBD2
length: 18
CDR3: CASSRTSGTLAPTDEQFF
DNA: TGTGCCAGCAGCCGAACCAGCGGGACCCTCGCTCCTACGGATGAGCAGTTCTTC

V: TRBV2
J: TRBJ1-5
size: few
D: NA
length: 13
CDR3: CASSDRRQAIQHF
DNA: TGTGCCAGCAGTGACCGTAGGCAGGCGATCCAGCATTTT

V: TRBV29-1
J: TRBJ1-1
size: NA
D: NA
length: 12
CDR3: CSVEGHLTEAFF
DNA: TGCAGCGTTGAAGGGCATCTCACTGAAGCTTTCTTT

V: TRBV5-4
J: TRBJ2-2
size: NA
D: TRBD2
length: 16
CDR3: CASHWGGSKNTGELFF
DNA: TGTGCCAGCCACTGGGGGGGGTCCAAAAACACCGGGGAGCTGTTTTTT

V: TRBV6-6
J: TRBJ1-4
size: NA
D: NA
length: 14
CDR3: CASRTIDSNEKLFF
DNA: TGTGCCAGCAGAACAATCGACAGTAATGAAAAACTGTTTTTT

V: TRBV7-3
J: TRBJ2-2
size: NA
D: TRBD2
length: 14
CDR3: CASSLRERTGELFF
DNA: TGTGCCAGCAGCTTGCGGGAGAGGACCGGGGAGCTGTTTTTT

V: TRBV7-2
J: TRBJ1-1
size: NA
D: NA
length: 15
CDR3: CASSLRQIMNTEAFF
DNA: TGTGCCAGCAGCCTCCGACAGATCATGAACACTGAAGCTTTCTTT

V: TRBV9
J: TRBJ2-6
size: NA
D: NA
length: 18
CDR3: CASSATPLRVSGANVLTF
DNA: TGTGCCAGCAGCGCCACACCCCTCAGGGTCTCTGGGGCCAACGTCCTGACTTTC

V: TRBV5-1
J: TRBJ1-6
size: NA
D: NA
length: 17
CDR3: CASSLQQASSYNSPLHF
DNA: TGCGCCAGCAGCCTGCAACAGGCGAGCTCCTATAATTCACCCCTCCACTTT

V: TRBV18
J: TRBJ1-1
size: NA
D: NA
length: 13
CDR3: CASCGRVDLEAFF
DNA: TGTGCCAGCTGCGGCAGGGTGGACCTAGAAGCTTTCTTT

V: TRBV11-2
J: TRBJ2-5
size: NA
D: TRBD2
length: 15
CDR3: CASSLPPGTRETQYF
DNA: TGTGCCAGCAGCTTGCCCCCCGGGACTAGGGAGACCCAGTACTTC

V: TRBV10-3
J: TRBJ1-2
size: NA
D: NA
length: 17
CDR3: CAISESKGGLANYGYTF
DNA: TGTGCCATCAGTGAGTCGAAGGGAGGGTTAGCTAACTATGGCTACACCTTC

V: TRBV5-1
J: TRBJ2-5
size: NA
D: NA
length: 17
CDR3: CASSLGGAELYQETQYF
DNA: TGCGCCAGCAGCTTGGGGGGAGCAGAACTGTACCAAGAGACCCAGTACTTC

V: TRBV3-1/TRBV3-2
J: TRBJ1-5
size: NA
D: NA
length: 16
CDR3: CASSQGAYYSNQPQHF
DNA: TGTGCCAGCAGCCAAGGGGCGTATTATAGCAATCAGCCCCAGCATTTT

V: TRBV4-1
J: TRBJ2-3
size: NA
D: NA
length: 13
CDR3: CASSQSSRDTQYF
DNA: TGCGCCAGCAGCCAGTCTAGCAGGGATACGCAGTATTTT

V: TRBV9
J: TRBJ1-1
size: NA
D: NA
length: 13
CDR3: CASRKSGSAEAFF
DNA: TGTGCCAGCAGAAAATCAGGGTCTGCTGAAGCTTTCTTT

V: TRBV7-6
J: TRBJ1-5
size: once
D: TRBD1
length: 15
CDR3: CASSLMTGDNQPQHF
DNA: TGTGCCAGCAGCTTAATGACAGGGGACAATCAGCCCCAGCATTTT

V: TRBV9
J: TRBJ2-2
size: NA
D: NA
length: 17
CDR3: CASSSNLGGGRREELFF
DNA: TGTGCCAGCAGCTCAAACTTGGGGGGCGGGAGACGTGAGGAGCTGTTTTTT

V: TRBV27
J: TRBJ1-5
size: NA
D: NA
length: 12
CDR3: CASSLAGQPQHF
DNA: TGTGCCAGCAGTTTGGCTGGCCAGCCCCAGCATTTT

V: TRBV9
J: TRBJ2-3
size: NA
D: NA
length: 15
CDR3: CASSVDRGSTDTQYF
DNA: TGTGCCAGCAGCGTAGACCGGGGGAGCACAGATACGCAGTATTTT

V: TRBV5-4
J: TRBJ1-1
size: NA
D: TRBD1
length: 14
CDR3: CASSIEGANTEAFF
DNA: TGTGCCAGCAGCATTGAGGGGGCGAACACTGAAGCTTTCTTT

V: TRBV12-3/TRBV12-4
J: TRBJ2-7
size: NA
D: TRBD2
length: 13
CDR3: CASTTSGVGKEYF
DNA: TGTGCCAGCACAACTAGCGGGGTTGGTAAGGAGTACTTC

V: TRBV7-7
J: TRBJ2-3
size: NA
D: NA
length: 14
CDR3: CASSVDSSSDTQYF
DNA: TGTGCTAGCAGCGTCGACAGTTCCTCAGATACGCAGTATTTT

V: TRBV5-8
J: TRBJ1-2
size: NA
D: NA
length: 12
CDR3: CASSPDQIGYTF
DNA: TGTGCCAGCAGCCCTGATCAGATTGGCTACACCTTC

V: TRBV7-2
J: TRBJ1-2
size: NA
D: NA
length: 14
CDR3: CASSLVRGDYGYTF
DNA: TGTGCCAGCAGCTTAGTCAGGGGTGACTATGGCTACACCTTC

V: TRBV21-1
J: TRBJ2-7
size: NA
D: NA
length: 15
CDR3: CASSYGGQSSYEQYF
DNA: TGTGCCAGCAGCTATGGGGGACAGAGCTCGTACGAGCAGTACTTC

V: TRBV5-1
J: TRBJ2-1
size: NA
D: NA
length: 15
CDR3: CASSQDAGMEAEQFF
DNA: TGCGCCAGCAGCCAGGACGCGGGGATGGAGGCTGAGCAGTTCTTC

V: TRBV5-6
J: TRBJ2-6
size: few
D: NA
length: 19
CDR3: CASSLRLGAWTEGANVLTF
DNA: TGTGCCAGCAGCTTGAGGCTTGGGGCTTGGACGGAGGGGGCCAACGTCCTGACTTTC

V: TRBV14
J: TRBJ2-2
size: NA
D: TRBD1
length: 15
CDR3: CASSQTGTGTGELFF
DNA: TGTGCCAGCAGCCAAACCGGGACAGGGACCGGGGAGCTGTTTTTT